These T cell receptor beta chains were read from a single sample in a study of blood T cell repertoires in COVID-19. The data were produced by immunoSEQ multiplex PCR, yet TCRdb's version contains in-frame clones alone and is incomplete. Among some 46,000 clones listed, more than 80% were seen once. The sample comprised peripheral blood. The receptor set was obtained from a man between 60 and 70 years old with acute or convalescent COVID-19. The CDR3 runs from the conserved cysteine through the conserved F or W. Fields, in order: D gene, J gene, V gene, clone size, CDR3 protein, CDR3 DNA. A D gene is named only where the DNA matches it firmly. Size is stated for part of the rows, as once, few or many counts, or as a class when the clone is expanded.

D gene: NA
J gene: TRBJ2-1
V gene: TRBV19
clone size: NA
CDR3 protein: CASSRAQGQFF
CDR3 DNA: TGTGCCAGTAGCCGGGCGCAGGGGCAGTTCTTC

D gene: TRBD2
J gene: TRBJ2-7
V gene: TRBV5-4
clone size: NA
CDR3 protein: CASSLTSGYEQYF
CDR3 DNA: TGTGCCAGCAGCTTGACTAGCGGCTACGAGCAGTACTTC

D gene: TRBD2
J gene: TRBJ2-2
V gene: TRBV19
clone size: NA
CDR3 protein: CASSIGGLAGGRTKGGELFF
CDR3 DNA: TGTGCCAGTAGTATAGGTGGACTAGCGGGAGGAAGAACCAAAGGCGGGGAGCTGTTTTTT

D gene: NA
J gene: TRBJ2-3
V gene: TRBV5-1
clone size: NA
CDR3 protein: CASSLGGRADTQYF
CDR3 DNA: TGCGCCAGCAGCTTGGGTGGGAGAGCAGATACGCAGTATTTT

D gene: NA
J gene: TRBJ1-2
V gene: TRBV4-2
clone size: NA
CDR3 protein: CASSQDQGRPTRGYTF
CDR3 DNA: TGTGCCAGCAGCCAAGATCAGGGCAGGCCGACGCGCGGCTACACCTTC

D gene: TRBD1
J gene: TRBJ2-2
V gene: TRBV14
clone size: NA
CDR3 protein: CASSLTGANTGELFF
CDR3 DNA: TGTGCCAGCAGCCTGACAGGGGCGAACACCGGGGAGCTGTTTTTT

D gene: TRBD1
J gene: TRBJ1-2
V gene: TRBV6-6
clone size: NA
CDR3 protein: CASSTQTGVHGYTF
CDR3 DNA: TGTGCCAGCAGTACCCAGACAGGGGTTCATGGCTACACCTTC

D gene: NA
J gene: TRBJ2-3
V gene: TRBV3-1/TRBV3-2
clone size: NA
CDR3 protein: CASSQVGIASDTQYF
CDR3 DNA: TGTGCCAGCAGCCAAGTAGGAATAGCTTCAGATACGCAGTATTTT

D gene: NA
J gene: TRBJ2-2
V gene: TRBV20-1
clone size: NA
CDR3 protein: CSAPGAGELFF
CDR3 DNA: TGCAGTGCCCCCGGGGCCGGGGAGCTGTTTTTT

D gene: NA
J gene: TRBJ2-1
V gene: TRBV7-9
clone size: NA
CDR3 protein: CASSYTGPEQFF
CDR3 DNA: TGTGCCAGCAGCTATACAGGTCCTGAGCAGTTCTTC

D gene: NA
J gene: TRBJ1-4
V gene: TRBV4-1
clone size: NA
CDR3 protein: CASSQEGTTGEKLFF
CDR3 DNA: TGCGCCAGCAGCCAAGAAGGGACAACGGGGGAAAAACTGTTTTTT

D gene: TRBD2
J gene: TRBJ2-2
V gene: TRBV3-1/TRBV3-2
clone size: NA
CDR3 protein: CASSRYREAGELFF
CDR3 DNA: TGTGCCAGCAGCCGGTACCGGGAGGCCGGGGAGCTGTTTTTT

D gene: NA
J gene: TRBJ1-6
V gene: TRBV5-6
clone size: NA
CDR3 protein: CASSLDRENSPLHF
CDR3 DNA: TGTGCCAGCAGCTTGGACAGGGAAAATTCACCCCTCCACTTT

D gene: NA
J gene: TRBJ1-1
V gene: TRBV29-1
clone size: NA
CDR3 protein: CSVGEGPIWAFF
CDR3 DNA: TGCAGCGTTGGGGAGGGGCCGATATGGGCTTTCTTT

D gene: TRBD1
J gene: TRBJ1-1
V gene: TRBV7-2
clone size: NA
CDR3 protein: CASSSRTGEIEAFF
CDR3 DNA: TGTGCCAGCAGCTCTAGGACAGGGGAAATTGAAGCTTTCTTT

D gene: TRBD2
J gene: TRBJ2-5
V gene: TRBV7-3
clone size: NA
CDR3 protein: CASSLGLTAGGVETQYF
CDR3 DNA: TGTGCCAGCAGCCTGGGACTAACAGCGGGAGGGGTGGAGACCCAGTACTTC

D gene: NA
J gene: TRBJ2-3
V gene: TRBV27
clone size: NA
CDR3 protein: CASSPGPSFYTDTQYF
CDR3 DNA: TGTGCCAGCAGTCCAGGGCCATCCTTTTACACAGATACGCAGTATTTT

D gene: NA
J gene: TRBJ2-1
V gene: TRBV11-2
clone size: few
CDR3 protein: CASSPVGTLQDDEQFF
CDR3 DNA: TGTGCCAGCAGCCCCGTCGGGACTCTGCAGGACGATGAGCAGTTCTTC

D gene: NA
J gene: TRBJ2-3
V gene: TRBV28
clone size: NA
CDR3 protein: CASKGGGITDTQYF
CDR3 DNA: TGTGCCAGCAAAGGGGGGGGGATCACAGATACGCAGTATTTT

D gene: TRBD1
J gene: TRBJ2-5
V gene: TRBV19
clone size: NA
CDR3 protein: CASSTESDRGRETQYF
CDR3 DNA: TGTGCCAGTAGTACCGAATCCGACAGGGGACGTGAGACCCAGTACTTC

D gene: NA
J gene: TRBJ2-5
V gene: TRBV18
clone size: NA
CDR3 protein: CASSPGVDATGQETQYF
CDR3 DNA: TGTGCCAGCTCACCTGGGGTCGACGCGACAGGTCAAGAGACCCAGTACTTC

D gene: TRBD1
J gene: TRBJ2-2
V gene: TRBV7-9
clone size: NA
CDR3 protein: CASSSPDRGRVTGELFF
CDR3 DNA: TGTGCCAGCAGCTCCCCCGACAGGGGACGTGTCACCGGGGAGCTGTTTTTT

D gene: NA
J gene: TRBJ2-2
V gene: TRBV5-1
clone size: few
CDR3 protein: CASSERPRGGELFF
CDR3 DNA: TGCGCCAGCAGCGAAAGACCCCGGGGGGGGGAGCTGTTTTTT

D gene: TRBD1
J gene: TRBJ1-3
V gene: TRBV18
clone size: once
CDR3 protein: CASSPGQGLNTIYF
CDR3 DNA: TGTGCCAGCTCACCGGGACAGGGGTTAAACACCATATATTTT

D gene: NA
J gene: TRBJ2-1
V gene: TRBV24-1
clone size: NA
CDR3 protein: CATNSGGGGYNEQFF
CDR3 DNA: TGTGCCACCAACTCGGGAGGGGGCGGTTACAATGAGCAGTTCTTC

D gene: TRBD1
J gene: TRBJ1-5
V gene: TRBV6-6
clone size: NA
CDR3 protein: CASSFRQGVGQPQHF
CDR3 DNA: TGTGCCAGCAGTTTTAGGCAGGGGGTAGGACAGCCCCAGCATTTT

D gene: TRBD2
J gene: TRBJ2-7
V gene: TRBV5-4
clone size: NA
CDR3 protein: CASSPEVGRVLYEQYF
CDR3 DNA: TGTGCCAGCAGCCCGGAGGTGGGGAGGGTCCTCTACGAGCAGTACTTC

D gene: TRBD1
J gene: TRBJ2-7
V gene: TRBV7-9
clone size: NA
CDR3 protein: CASSSRTGQYEQYF
CDR3 DNA: TGTGCCAGCAGCTCGAGGACAGGGCAATACGAGCAGTACTTC

D gene: NA
J gene: TRBJ2-2
V gene: TRBV9
clone size: NA
CDR3 protein: CASSVTGDGELFF
CDR3 DNA: TGTGCCAGCAGCGTAACTGGAGACGGGGAGCTGTTTTTT

D gene: NA
J gene: TRBJ2-5
V gene: TRBV12-3/TRBV12-4
clone size: NA
CDR3 protein: CASSFQETQYF
CDR3 DNA: TGTGCCAGCAGTTTCCAGGAGACCCAGTACTTC

D gene: NA
J gene: TRBJ2-2
V gene: TRBV7-3
clone size: NA
CDR3 protein: CASSSRLVRNTGELFF
CDR3 DNA: TGTGCCAGCAGCTCCCGACTAGTGAGGAACACCGGGGAGCTGTTTTTT

D gene: TRBD1
J gene: TRBJ1-4
V gene: TRBV15
clone size: NA
CDR3 protein: CATGRGQGEKLFF
CDR3 DNA: TGTGCCACCGGTAGGGGCCAGGGGGAGAAACTGTTTTTT

D gene: NA
J gene: TRBJ2-1
V gene: TRBV5-4
clone size: NA
CDR3 protein: CASRALTGMSYNEQFF
CDR3 DNA: TGTGCCAGCAGGGCGTTAACAGGGATGTCCTACAATGAGCAGTTCTTC

D gene: TRBD2
J gene: TRBJ2-4
V gene: TRBV28
clone size: NA
CDR3 protein: CASSLPPWWGGAKNIQYF
CDR3 DNA: TGTGCCAGCAGTCTACCCCCCTGGTGGGGGGGAGCCAAAAACATTCAGTACTTC

D gene: TRBD1
J gene: TRBJ1-2
V gene: TRBV16
clone size: NA
CDR3 protein: CASSHSDRANYGYTF
CDR3 DNA: TGTGCCAGCAGCCACTCGGACAGGGCTAACTATGGCTACACCTTC

D gene: NA
J gene: TRBJ2-5
V gene: TRBV9
clone size: NA
CDR3 protein: CASSVEAGPQETQYF
CDR3 DNA: TGTGCCAGCAGCGTAGAGGCGGGCCCACAAGAGACCCAGTACTTC

D gene: TRBD2
J gene: TRBJ2-1
V gene: TRBV7-3
clone size: NA
CDR3 protein: CASSPERGTSGVNEQFF
CDR3 DNA: TGTGCCAGCAGCCCCGAACGGGGGACTAGCGGAGTCAATGAGCAGTTCTTC

D gene: NA
J gene: TRBJ1-5
V gene: TRBV18
clone size: NA
CDR3 protein: CASSPGGATLGNQPQHF
CDR3 DNA: TGTGCCAGCTCACCGGGTGGGGCCACATTGGGCAATCAGCCCCAGCATTTT

D gene: TRBD2
J gene: TRBJ2-2
V gene: TRBV7-2
clone size: NA
CDR3 protein: CASSLYGGRSNTGELFF
CDR3 DNA: TGTGCCAGCAGCTTATACGGCGGGAGGTCGAACACCGGGGAGCTGTTTTTT

D gene: TRBD1
J gene: TRBJ1-1
V gene: TRBV18
clone size: NA
CDR3 protein: CASSPGGRGPEAFF
CDR3 DNA: TGTGCCAGCTCACCAGGTGGCAGGGGGCCTGAAGCTTTCTTT

D gene: TRBD1
J gene: TRBJ2-7
V gene: TRBV28
clone size: few
CDR3 protein: CASSFPTDNRGSYEQYF
CDR3 DNA: TGTGCCAGCAGTTTTCCAACAGATAACAGGGGCTCCTACGAGCAGTACTTC

D gene: TRBD2
J gene: TRBJ2-5
V gene: TRBV5-4
clone size: NA
CDR3 protein: CASSTGTSGVNLKTQYF
CDR3 DNA: TGTGCCAGCAGCACCGGGACTAGCGGGGTTAACCTTAAGACCCAGTACTTC

D gene: NA
J gene: TRBJ1-4
V gene: TRBV21-1
clone size: NA
CDR3 protein: CASSVRTGDLTNEKLFF
CDR3 DNA: TGTGCCAGCAGCGTACGCACAGGGGACTTAACTAATGAAAAACTGTTTTTT

D gene: NA
J gene: TRBJ2-3
V gene: TRBV10-1
clone size: NA
CDR3 protein: CASSGDRYPTDTQYF
CDR3 DNA: TGCGCCAGCAGTGGTGACAGGTACCCCACAGATACGCAGTATTTT

D gene: TRBD1
J gene: TRBJ1-2
V gene: TRBV2
clone size: NA
CDR3 protein: CASRERGQAVYGYTF
CDR3 DNA: TGTGCCAGCAGGGAAAGGGGGCAGGCGGTCTATGGCTACACCTTC

D gene: NA
J gene: TRBJ1-3
V gene: TRBV28
clone size: NA
CDR3 protein: CASSSYRTAGNTIYF
CDR3 DNA: TGTGCCAGCAGTTCCTACCGGACAGCCGGAAACACCATATATTTT